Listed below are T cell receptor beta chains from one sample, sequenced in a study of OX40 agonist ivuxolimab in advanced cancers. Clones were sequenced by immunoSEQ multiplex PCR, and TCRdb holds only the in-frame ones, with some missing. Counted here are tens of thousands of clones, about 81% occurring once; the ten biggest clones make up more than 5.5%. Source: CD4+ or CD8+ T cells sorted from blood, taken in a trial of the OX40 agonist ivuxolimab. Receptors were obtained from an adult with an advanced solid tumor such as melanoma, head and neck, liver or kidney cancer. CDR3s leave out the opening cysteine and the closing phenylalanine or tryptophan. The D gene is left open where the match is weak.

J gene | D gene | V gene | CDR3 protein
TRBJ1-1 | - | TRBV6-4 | ASSDSGGTEAF
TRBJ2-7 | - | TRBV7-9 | ASSLGGSRYEQY
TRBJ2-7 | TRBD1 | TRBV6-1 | ASSNRGQGYEQY
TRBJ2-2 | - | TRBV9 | ASSVDGPRNTGELF
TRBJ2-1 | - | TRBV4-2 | ASSQGESGLGNEQF
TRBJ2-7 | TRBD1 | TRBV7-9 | ASSRRTGNYEQY
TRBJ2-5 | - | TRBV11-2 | ASTKAPQGTQY
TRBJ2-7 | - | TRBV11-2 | ASSPTAAWAYEQY
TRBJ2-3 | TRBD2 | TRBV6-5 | ASRREGLTDTQY
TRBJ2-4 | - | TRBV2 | ASSEYSVLAKNIQY
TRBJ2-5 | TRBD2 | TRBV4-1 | ASSPRPGLVQETQY
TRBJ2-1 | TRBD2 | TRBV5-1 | ASSLLAGGDNEQF
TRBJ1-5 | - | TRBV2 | ASYRGLDQPQH
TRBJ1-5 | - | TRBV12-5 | ASGPGVIGNQPQH
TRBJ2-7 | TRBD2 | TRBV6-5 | ASSLEGTRLQSEQY
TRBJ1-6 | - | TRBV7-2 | ASSLESGSPLH
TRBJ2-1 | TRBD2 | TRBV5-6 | ASSPLAGSYNEQF
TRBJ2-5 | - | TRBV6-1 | ASSFSWGETQY
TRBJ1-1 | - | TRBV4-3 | ASSQDTWAGNTEAF
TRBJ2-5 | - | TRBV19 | ASSGGWRGTQY
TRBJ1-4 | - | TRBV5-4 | ASSPTGDPAEKLF
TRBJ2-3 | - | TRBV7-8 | ASSFTGGGDTQY
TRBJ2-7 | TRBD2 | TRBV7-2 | ASSYQRGSYEQY
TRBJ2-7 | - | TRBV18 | ASSLGKEAYEQY
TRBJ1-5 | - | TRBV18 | ASSPGEYQPQH
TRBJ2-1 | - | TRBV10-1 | ASSVSGAYNEQF
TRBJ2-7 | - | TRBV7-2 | ASSHGGGYEQY
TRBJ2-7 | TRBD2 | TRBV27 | ASSLGGSLYEQY
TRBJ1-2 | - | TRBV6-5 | ASSYSERSYGYT
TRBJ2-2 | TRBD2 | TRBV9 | ASSVAGGTGELF
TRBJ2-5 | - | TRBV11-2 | ASSPSGLETQY
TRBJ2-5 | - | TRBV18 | ASSPLLQIQETQY
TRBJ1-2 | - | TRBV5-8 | ASSLEGTRGYT
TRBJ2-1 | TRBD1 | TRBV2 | ASSVKGAFSYNEQF
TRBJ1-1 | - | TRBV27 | ASSLFGGANTEAF
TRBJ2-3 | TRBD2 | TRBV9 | ASRPGGLRTDTQY
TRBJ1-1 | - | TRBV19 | ASKRGNTEAF
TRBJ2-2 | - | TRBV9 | ASSGRDMRTSGELF
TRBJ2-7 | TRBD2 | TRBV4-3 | ASSPDGGSLYEQY
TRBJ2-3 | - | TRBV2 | ASSQLRADTQY
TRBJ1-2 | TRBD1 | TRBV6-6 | ASSRDRGYGYT
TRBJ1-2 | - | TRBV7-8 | ASSLARGVGYT
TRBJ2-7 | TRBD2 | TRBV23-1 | ASSQGCLAGVRNEQY
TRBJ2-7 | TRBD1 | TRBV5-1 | ASRMGTGFSYEQY
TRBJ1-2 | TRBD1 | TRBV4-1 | ASSQYRGPGYGYT
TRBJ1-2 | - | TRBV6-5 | ASSYGGRDLGYT
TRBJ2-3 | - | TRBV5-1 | ASSRDGTDTQY
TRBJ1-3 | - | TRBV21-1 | ASSKVEAGNAIY
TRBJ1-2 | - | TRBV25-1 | ASSEGPSPNYGYT
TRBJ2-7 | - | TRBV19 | ASSPYFRYLRGQY
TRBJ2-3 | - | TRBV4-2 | ASSQDRSTDTQY
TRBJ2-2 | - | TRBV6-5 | ASSYSFAINTGELF
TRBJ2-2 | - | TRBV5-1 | ASSLGDLRTGELF
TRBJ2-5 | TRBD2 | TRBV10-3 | AISDTRLAGRQETQY
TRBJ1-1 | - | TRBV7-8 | ASSSRGGGRSEAF